A single count supports the clone carrying this TCR beta chain. The antigen is unknown. Using immunoSEQ multiplex PCR, the repertoire was profiled, and TCRdb retains in-frame clones only, with some absent. The profile shows fewer than 150,000 clones, over 85% of them singletons. The data originate from a study of T cell responses to AZD1222 COVID-19 vaccine. Unmatched junction bases numbered 12, after V lost 4 bases and J lost 3 bases. CDR3 length: 16 residues. Germline V gene sequence: CDR1 DFQATT, CDR2 SNEGSKA (reference sequence). Study-level findings and limits: Donor demographics were predominantly white British with a female majority; clonal diversity may be underestimated.

The V and J genes are TRBV20-1 and TRBJ2-7; 10 positions match TRBD1. This TCR came from an adult in good health. This specimen consisted of peripheral blood, obtained on day 0 of AZD1222 vaccination. The CDR3 DNA sequence: TGCAGTGCTAATGACCCCCCGGGACAGGGGAACTACGAGCAGTACTTC. Protein: CSANDPPGQGNYEQYF.